This entry is about one T cell receptor beta chain. The data were obtained in a study of blood T cell repertoires in COVID-19. Study overall: COVID-19 samples from acute and convalescent phases originated in the United States, Italy and Spain. From T cells, B-cell-depleted T cells, or PBMCs came the material, which was cDNA or gDNA.

In the original workflow: Nucleated cell counts were estimated from reference gene primer amplification. Sequencing was performed with immunoSEQ multiplex PCR; in TCRdb, only in-frame clones are kept and a portion is missing. D and trimming come from the DNA, and the V and J calls and clone size come from that table. Of fewer than 200,000 clones in the sample, 87% were seen once. The CDR3 spans 15 residues. Germline CDR1 and CDR2: KGHDR and SFDVKD. Losses at the gene ends were 3 bases for V and 3 bases for J; bases not matched to a gene: 3. The receptor's source is an older woman who had recovered from COVID-19. This chain uses TRBV24-1 with TRBJ2-7, with 11 bases that match TRBD1. Sequenced material: peripheral blood. The CDR3 coding sequence is TGTGCCACCAGTGATCCGGGGACAGGGGGCTACGAGCAGTACTTC. It translates to CATSDPGTGGYEQYF.